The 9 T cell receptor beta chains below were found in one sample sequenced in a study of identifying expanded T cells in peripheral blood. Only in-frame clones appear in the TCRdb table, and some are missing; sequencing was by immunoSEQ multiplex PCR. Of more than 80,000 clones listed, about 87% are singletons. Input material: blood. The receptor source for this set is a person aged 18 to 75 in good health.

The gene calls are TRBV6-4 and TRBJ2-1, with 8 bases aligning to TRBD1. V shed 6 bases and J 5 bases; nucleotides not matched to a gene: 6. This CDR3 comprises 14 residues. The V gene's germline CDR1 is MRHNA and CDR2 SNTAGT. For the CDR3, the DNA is TGTGCCAGCAGCGAACAGGGGGATAACAATGAGCAGTTCTTC. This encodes CASSEQGDNNEQFF.

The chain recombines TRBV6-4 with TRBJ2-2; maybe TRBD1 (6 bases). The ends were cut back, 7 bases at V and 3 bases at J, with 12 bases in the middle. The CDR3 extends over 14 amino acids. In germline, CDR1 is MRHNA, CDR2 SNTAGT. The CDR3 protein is CASKEGVDTGELFF. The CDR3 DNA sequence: TGTGCCAGCAAAGAGGGGGTTGACACCGGGGAGCTGTTTTTT.

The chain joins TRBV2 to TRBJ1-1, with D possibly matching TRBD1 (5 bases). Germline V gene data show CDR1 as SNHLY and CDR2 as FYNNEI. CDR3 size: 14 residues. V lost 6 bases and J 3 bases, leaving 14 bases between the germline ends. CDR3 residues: CASSRSGKDTEAFF. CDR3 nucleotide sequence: TGTGCCAGCAGCAGGTCAGGGAAGGACACTGAAGCTTTCTTT.

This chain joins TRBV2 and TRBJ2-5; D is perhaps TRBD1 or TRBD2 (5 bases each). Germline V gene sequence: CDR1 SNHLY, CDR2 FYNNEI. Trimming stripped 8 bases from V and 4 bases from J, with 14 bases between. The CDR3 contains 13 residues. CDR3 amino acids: CASRRDGGETQYF. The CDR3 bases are TGTGCCAGCCGAAGGGACGGTGGAGAGACCCAGTACTTC.

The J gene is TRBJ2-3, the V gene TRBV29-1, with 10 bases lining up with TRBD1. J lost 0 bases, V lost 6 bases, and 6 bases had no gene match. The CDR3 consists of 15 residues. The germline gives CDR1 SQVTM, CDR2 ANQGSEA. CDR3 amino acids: CSVAGTGASTDTQYF. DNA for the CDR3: TGCAGCGTCGCCGGGACAGGGGCTAGCACAGATACGCAGTATTTT.

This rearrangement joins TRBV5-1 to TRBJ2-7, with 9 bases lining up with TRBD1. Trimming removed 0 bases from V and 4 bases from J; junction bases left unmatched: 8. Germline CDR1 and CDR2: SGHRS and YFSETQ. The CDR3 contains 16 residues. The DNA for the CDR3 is TGCGCCAGCAGCTTGGATGACAGGGGGTTGTCGTACGAGCAGTACTTC. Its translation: CASSLDDRGLSYEQYF.

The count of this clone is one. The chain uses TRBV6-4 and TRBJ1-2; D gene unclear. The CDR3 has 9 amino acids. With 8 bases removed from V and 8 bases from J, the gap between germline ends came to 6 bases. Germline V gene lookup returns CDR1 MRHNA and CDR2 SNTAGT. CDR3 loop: CASPRGYTF. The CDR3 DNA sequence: TGTGCCAGCCCACGCGGCTACACCTTC.

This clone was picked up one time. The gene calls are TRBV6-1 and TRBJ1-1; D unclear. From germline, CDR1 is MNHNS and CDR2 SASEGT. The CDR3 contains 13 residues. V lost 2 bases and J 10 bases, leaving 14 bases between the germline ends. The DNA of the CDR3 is TGTGCCAGCAGTGAAAGTTTGCCGACCGGAGCTTTCTTT. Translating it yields CASSESLPTGAFF.

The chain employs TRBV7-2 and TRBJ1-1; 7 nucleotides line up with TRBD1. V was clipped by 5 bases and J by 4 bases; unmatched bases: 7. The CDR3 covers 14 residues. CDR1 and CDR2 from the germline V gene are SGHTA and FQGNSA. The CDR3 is CASSPGQTSTEAFF. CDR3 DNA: TGTGCCAGCAGCCCGGGACAGACAAGCACTGAAGCTTTCTTT.